These T cell receptor beta chains were read from a single sample in a study of chemoradiotherapy in HPV16-positive cancers. TCRdb keeps only in-frame clones here, not all; method: immunoSEQ multiplex PCR. This sample carries more than 20,000 clones, about 90% of them seen once, and the ten largest clones take over 3.5%. Here the sequenced sample was blood, taken from a patient who underwent chemoradiotherapy. The receptors shown here come from a human donor with HPV-associated anogenital cancer. Each CDR3 is given with its conserved first and last residue.

J	V	CDR3
TRBJ2-4	TRBV4-3	CASSQDYRALAKNIQYF
TRBJ1-6	TRBV10-3	CAISETTGGHNSPLHF
TRBJ2-1	TRBV6-5	CASSYQVTIAKEQFF
TRBJ2-1	TRBV7-3	CASSLGLAVNNEQFF
TRBJ1-3	TRBV5-4	CASSSGQNSGNTIYF
TRBJ1-1	TRBV19	CASTLYAGSLNTEAFF
TRBJ1-2	TRBV19	CASSKGPKGYTF
TRBJ2-7	TRBV2	CASRERALTYEQYF
TRBJ1-3	TRBV19	CASSARDRLSGNTIYF
TRBJ1-3	TRBV15	CATSRDQGQGNTIYF
TRBJ2-5	TRBV18	CASSDGRETQYF
TRBJ1-3	TRBV7-2	CASSRDTGGSGNTIYF
TRBJ2-7	TRBV6-6	CASSYVLYEQYF
TRBJ1-1	TRBV6-4	CASRTGGIVAFF
TRBJ1-3	TRBV30	CASDRGSNTIYF
TRBJ1-1	TRBV29-1	CSGTTGANTEAFF
TRBJ1-2	TRBV5-5	CASSPGTTQTINYGYTF
TRBJ2-2	TRBV5-4	CASTGGLGELFF
TRBJ2-2	TRBV29-1	CSVTDNAGTGELFF
TRBJ2-3	TRBV2	CASSDRGLTDTQYF
TRBJ2-5	TRBV7-9	CASGQWETQYF
TRBJ1-1	TRBV6-6	CASRDGGAEAFF
TRBJ1-4	TRBV5-1	CASSFGQRNEKLFF
TRBJ1-3	TRBV18	CASSPPHPQGAGNTIYF
TRBJ1-3	TRBV6-6	CASTEGQVLRENTIYF
TRBJ2-7	TRBV7-2	CASSLAPTGRAPEQYF
TRBJ1-6	TRBV2	CASSGRGYNSPLHF
TRBJ1-4	TRBV23-1	CASSQSTGRRIATNEKLFF
TRBJ2-3	TRBV6-4	CASSDSSGGTDTQYF
TRBJ2-1	TRBV5-4	CASSLSAGAGGYNEQFF
TRBJ2-7	TRBV7-6	CASSLAGTGRSYEQYF
TRBJ1-1	TRBV5-1	CASRRKTGTGVMNTEAFF
TRBJ1-3	TRBV6-1	CASSEWYSGNTIYF
TRBJ2-7	TRBV5-3	CARSFSGRSSYEQYF
TRBJ2-2	TRBV5-5	CASSLRLAVNTGELFF
TRBJ1-2	TRBV7-9	CASSRLAPASNYGYTF
TRBJ2-7	TRBV9	CASSVAPQGGHEQYF
TRBJ1-4	TRBV14	CASSLHRDATNEKLFF
TRBJ1-3	TRBV19	CASRVSSSGNTIYF
TRBJ2-1	TRBV1	CTSSQEGAGRYNEQFF
TRBJ2-7	TRBV6-5	CASSLRQGQTYEQYF
TRBJ2-3	TRBV7-2	CASSLRDYLADTQYF
TRBJ2-4	TRBV10-2	CASSENSVDIQYF
TRBJ2-7	TRBV14	CASSQSTGLRTSAYYEQYF
TRBJ2-7	TRBV4-2	CASSWDDSYEQYF
TRBJ2-7	TRBV6-6	CASSRRTSGSYEQYF
TRBJ2-3	TRBV7-6	CASSLSNSGALGSTDTQYF
TRBJ1-2	TRBV5-4	CASSFPGQRKDGYTF
TRBJ2-7	TRBV5-6	CASSSEEGGSYEQYF
TRBJ1-4	TRBV6-4	CASSDSYGGKLFF
TRBJ1-2	TRBV27	CASTPLGERRGFGYTF
TRBJ1-2	TRBV9	CASSVGAGDGYTF
TRBJ2-7	TRBV29-1	CSVVSGRREQYF
TRBJ1-3	TRBV19	CATGPRSGNTIYF
-	TRBV13	CASSFGGGSEQYF
TRBJ1-1	TRBV10-3	CAISGTGRSNPSNTEAFF
TRBJ2-1	TRBV11-3	CASSFSGGSYNEQFF
TRBJ1-2	TRBV11-2	CASSLGRGSYGYTF
TRBJ2-3	TRBV7-9	CASSFTDTQYF